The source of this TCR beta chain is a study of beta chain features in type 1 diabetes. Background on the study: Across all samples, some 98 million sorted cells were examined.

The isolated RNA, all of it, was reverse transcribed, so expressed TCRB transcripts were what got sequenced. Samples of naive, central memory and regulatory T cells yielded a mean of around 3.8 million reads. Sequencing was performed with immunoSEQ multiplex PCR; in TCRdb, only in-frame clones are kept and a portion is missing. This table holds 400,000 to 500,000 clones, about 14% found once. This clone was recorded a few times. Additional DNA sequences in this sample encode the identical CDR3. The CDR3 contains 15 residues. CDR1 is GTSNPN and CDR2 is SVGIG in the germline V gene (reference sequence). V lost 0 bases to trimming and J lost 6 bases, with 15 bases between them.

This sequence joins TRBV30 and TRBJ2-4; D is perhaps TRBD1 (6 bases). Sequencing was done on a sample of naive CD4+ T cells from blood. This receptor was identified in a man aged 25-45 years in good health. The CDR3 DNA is TGTGCCTGGAGTGTACTCGGCGGCAGGGGAAACATTCAGTACTTC. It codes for CAWSVLGGRGNIQYF.